The 29 T cell receptor beta chains presented below share a single source sample, sequenced in a study of CD8+ T cells in alopecia areata. It was cDNA, reverse transcribed from extracted RNA, that served as the sequencing template. TCRdb's copy holds only in-frame clones and misses some; the assay was immunoSEQ multiplex PCR. Among roughly 120,000 clones listed, over 60% were seen once. The sequenced material came from CD4+ T cells sorted from blood. These receptors were collected from a human donor in good health.

Note on this clone: Mismatch with germline at one junction end may stem from a read error. The chain is built from TRBV2 and TRBJ2-1; perhaps D is TRBD1 or TRBD2 (5 bases each). The CDR3 has 13 residues. Per germline, CDR1 SNHLY and CDR2 FYNNEI. For the CDR3, the DNA is TGTGCCAGCATTGAACGCTGGGGGAATGAGCAGTTCTTC. Translating it yields CASIERWGNEQFF.

This chain links TRBV29-1 with TRBJ2-5, with a tentative D call TRBD1 (6 bases). V gave up 7 bases and J gave up 0 bases, with 12 bases separating them. Germline V gene data show CDR1 as SQVTM and CDR2 as ANQGSEA. CDR3 length: 13 amino acids. DNA for the CDR3: TGCAGCGACCGGGACACCAACCAAGAGACCCAGTACTTC. This gives the protein CSDRDTNQETQYF. Combining the CDR3 with reference TRBV29-1 and TRBJ2-5 gives the whole variable domain SAVISQKPSRDICQRGTSLTIQCQVDSQVTMMFWYRQQPGQSLTLIATANQGSEATYESGFVIDKFPISRPNLTFSTLTVSNMSPEDSSIYLCSDRDTNQETQYFGPGTRLLVL.

The V and J genes are TRBV29-1 and TRBJ2-7, with a weak D call TRBD1 (5 bases). The CDR3 is 12 amino acids. CDR1 and CDR2 from the germline V gene are SQVTM and ANQGSEA. V dropped 8 bases and J dropped 3 bases, with 14 bases sitting between them. This chain's CDR3 is CSPRKGHYEQYF. The CDR3 DNA follows: TGCAGCCCTAGGAAAGGACACTACGAGCAGTACTTC.

The chain combines TRBV7-8 with TRBJ1-1; possibly TRBD1 for D (6 bases). Trimming took off 3 bases at V and 4 bases at J, with 15 bases between the two ends. The CDR3 has 15 amino acids. CDR1 is SGHVS, CDR2 FQNEAQ, per germline. CDR3 in DNA: TGTGCCAGCAGCTTGAACTCGGGGGCCGCCACTGAAGCTTTCTTT. Protein: CASSLNSGAATEAFF.

V gene TRBV27 combines with J gene TRBJ2-2; D is uncertain. Germline V CDR1 and CDR2: MNHEY, SMNVEV (reference sequence). Trimming took off 7 bases at V and 1 base at J, with 10 bases between the two ends. This CDR3 is 14 amino acids long. This CDR3 reads CASTTWGNTGELFF. CDR3 bases: TGTGCCAGCACCACATGGGGGAACACCGGGGAGCTGTTTTTT.

The CDR3: CAWDPGPHYGYTF. The DNA of the CDR3 is TGTGCCTGGGACCCCGGGCCCCACTATGGCTACACCTTC. This chain connects TRBV30 to TRBJ1-2, with D unclear. CDR1 is GTSNPN and CDR2 is SVGIG in the germline V gene (reference sequence). This CDR3 is 13 amino acids long. V was pared by 5 bases and J by 3 bases, with 13 bases between.

The V and J genes are TRBV9 and TRBJ2-3; no reliable D call. The CDR3 extends over 12 amino acids. V dropped 3 bases and J dropped 7 bases, with 9 bases sitting between them. Germline CDR1 reads SGDLS; CDR2 reads YYNGEE. DNA of the CDR3: TGTGCCAGCAGCGCGAACACGCATACGCAGTATTTT. Protein sequence: CASSANTHTQYF.

The V call is TRBV30, the J call TRBJ2-3; 8 bases fit TRBD2. Germline lookup yields CDR1 GTSNPN and CDR2 SVGIG (reference sequence). The J segment lost 2 bases and the V segment lost 2 bases, leaving 9 bases of the junction unmatched. The CDR3 covers 16 residues. CDR3 DNA: TGTGCCTGGAGTTTGGCGGGGGGCGGACACACAGATACGCAGTATTTT. It is translated as CAWSLAGGGHTDTQYF.

CDR3 DNA: TGTGCCAGCAGCTTGGAATGGGGGCTGAACACTGAAGCTTTCTTT. Translation gives CASSLEWGLNTEAFF. The V call is TRBV5-6, the J call TRBJ1-1, with D tentatively TRBD1 (6 bases). The CDR3 length is 15 residues. The V end lost 0 bases, the J end lost 0 bases, and 9 bases lay between the germline ends. Germline V gene data show CDR1 as SGHDT and CDR2 as YYEEEE. Full variable domain (remainder filled in from reference TRBV5-6 and TRBJ1-1): DAGVTQSPTHLIKTRGQQVTLRCSPKSGHDTVSWYQQALGQGPQFIFQYYEEEERQRGNFPDRFSGHQFPNYSSELNVNALLLGDSALYLCASSLEWGLNTEAFFGQGTRLTVV.

The chain combines TRBV30 with TRBJ1-2; maybe TRBD1 (6 bases). Per the germline V gene, CDR1 is GTSNPN and CDR2 is SVGIG (reference sequence). Between the trimmed V and J ends, which lost 4 bases and 8 bases, there was a span of 14 bases. The CDR3 spans 12 residues. CDR3 loop: CAWNGRGRGYTF. DNA of the CDR3: TGTGCCTGGAACGGCAGGGGCAGGGGCTACACCTTC.

This clone was detected only a few times. The chain uses TRBV6-5 and TRBJ1-5; D unclear. The V gene's germline CDR1 is MNHEY and CDR2 SVGAGI. V lost 8 bases, J lost 5 bases, and 7 bases lay in between. CDR3 length: 11 residues. The CDR3 protein is CASGIYQPQHF. In DNA, the CDR3 is TGTGCCAGCGGGATCTATCAGCCCCAGCATTTT.

The V gene is TRBV25-1, the J gene TRBJ2-7; a weak D match, TRBD2 (5 bases). The germline V and J ends were trimmed by 8 bases and 6 bases, with 20 bases remaining between them. The germline V gene encodes CDR1 MGHDK and CDR2 SYGVNS. The CDR3 extends over 14 amino acids. CDR3 loop: CASQPERASREQYF. Here the CDR3 DNA reads TGTGCCAGCCAACCGGAGAGGGCTTCTCGCGAGCAGTACTTC.

The count of this clone is one. The chain is built from TRBV5-6 and TRBJ1-6; D is unresolved. The CDR3 spans 15 residues. V was shortened by 4 bases and J by 8 bases, with 16 bases between the two germline ends. Germline V CDR1 and CDR2: SGHDT, YYEEEE. The DNA of the CDR3 is TGTGCCAGCAGCCCAACGCGGGCAACTGATTCACCCCTCCACTTT. It yields the protein CASSPTRATDSPLHF.

The CDR3 loop is CASSQGFDTEAFF. For the CDR3, the DNA is TGTGCCAGCTCACAGGGGTTCGATACTGAAGCTTTCTTT. The chain joins TRBV18 to TRBJ1-1; tentatively, D is TRBD1 (5 bases). With 4 bases removed from V and 5 bases from J, the gap between germline ends came to 11 bases. The CDR3 loop spans 13 amino acids. Germline V CDR1 and CDR2: KGHSH, LQKENI.

This clone turned up a few times. Other DNA sequences of this sample code for an identical CDR3. The chain carries TRBV29-1 and TRBJ1-1, with D hard to call. Trimming removed 7 bases at V and 1 base at J, with 10 bases between. Germline CDR1 and CDR2: SQVTM and ANQGSEA. The CDR3 is made up of 12 amino acids. This chain's CDR3 is CSARQRNTEAFF. For the CDR3, the DNA is TGCAGCGCTAGACAAAGGAACACTGAAGCTTTCTTT.

This chain joins TRBV6-5 and TRBJ2-4; no firm D call. Germline V gene sequence: CDR1 MNHEY, CDR2 SVGAGI. CDR3 length: 14 amino acids. Between the trimmed V and J ends, which lost 8 bases and 0 bases, there was a span of 11 bases. CDR3 in amino acids: CASAATLAKNIQYF. CDR3 in DNA: TGTGCCAGCGCGGCTACGTTAGCCAAAAACATTCAGTACTTC.

The genes are TRBV29-1 and TRBJ1-1; 7 positions agree with TRBD1. Germline trimming cut 7 bases from V and 1 base from J; bases unmatched to any gene: 6. The CDR3 runs to 13 residues. Germline values: CDR1 SQVTM, CDR2 ANQGSEA. The CDR3 DNA reads TGCAGCGACTTCGGGACAGCGAACACTGAAGCTTTCTTT. It encodes CSDFGTANTEAFF.

The chain recombines TRBV4-1 with TRBJ2-1; no clear D gene. V lost 1 base to trimming and J lost 7 bases, with 5 bases between them. The CDR3 spans 12 residues. Germline loops: CDR1 MGHRA, CDR2 YSYEKL. CDR3 residues: CASSQVGNEQFF. The CDR3 nucleotides read TGCGCCAGCAGCCAAGTTGGGAATGAGCAGTTCTTC.

This clone was seen once. This chain uses TRBV4-1 with TRBJ2-7; no definite D call. This CDR3 region has 13 residues. V was shortened by 3 bases and J by 3 bases, with 9 bases between the two germline ends. Germline V gene lookup returns CDR1 MGHRA and CDR2 YSYEKL. The CDR3 spells CASSQTSDYEQYF. Here the CDR3 DNA reads TGCGCCAGCAGCCAGACATCGGACTACGAGCAGTACTTC.

The chain has TRBV2 and TRBJ1-1, with D maybe TRBD1 (5 bases). CDR3 length equals 12 residues. CDR1 and CDR2 (germline): SNHLY, FYNNEI. The ends were cut back, 4 bases at V and 11 bases at J, with 14 bases in the middle. The CDR3 protein is CASSASGGKAFF. In DNA form, the CDR3 reads TGTGCCAGCAGTGCCTCGGGGGGTAAGGCTTTCTTT.

This clone was observed once. The chain couples TRBV27 to TRBJ1-6; the D is unclear. The CDR3 consists of 14 residues. V shed 3 bases and J shed 5 bases, with 8 bases lying between them. Germline values: CDR1 MNHEY, CDR2 SMNVEV (reference sequence). For the CDR3, the DNA is TGTGCCAGCAGTTTTTGGCCGCATAATTCACCCCTCCACTTT. Translated, it gives CASSFWPHNSPLHF.

The genes are TRBV27 and TRBJ1-5; D unclear. The length of the CDR3 is 14 residues. Looked up from germline, CDR1 is MNHEY and CDR2 is SMNVEV (reference sequence). Trimming removed 2 bases from V and 3 bases from J, with 8 bases in between. The CDR3 DNA follows: TGTGCCAGCAGTTTACAGTCTTCCAATCAGCCCCAGCATTTT. Amino acid sequence: CASSLQSSNQPQHF.

This chain connects TRBV29-1 to TRBJ1-2; D remains unclear. The CDR3 runs 11 residues. Germline-derived CDR1 and CDR2 are SQVTM and ANQGSEA. The V end was cut by 8 bases, the J end by 4 bases, with 11 bases between. The CDR3 reads CSTLDGYGYTF. DNA for the CDR3: TGCAGCACCCTCGACGGCTATGGCTACACCTTC. The full variable domain, rest sourced from reference TRBV29-1 and TRBJ1-2, is SAVISQKPSRDICQRGTSLTIQCQVDSQVTMMFWYRQQPGQSLTLIATANQGSEATYESGFVIDKFPISRPNLTFSTLTVSNMSPEDSSIYLCSTLDGYGYTFGSGTRLTVV.

J is TRBJ1-6 and V is TRBV6-1; D uncertain. The CDR3 runs to 13 residues. Germline V gene data show CDR1 as MNHNS and CDR2 as SASEGT. V gave up 3 bases and J gave up 4 bases, with 4 bases separating them. The CDR3 sequence is CASSDRYNSPLHF. In DNA, the CDR3 is TGTGCCAGCAGTGACCGGTATAATTCACCCCTCCACTTT.

The V gene is TRBV2, the J gene TRBJ2-2, with D uncertain. The CDR3 consists of 16 residues. The V end lost 3 bases, the J end lost 0 bases, and 11 bases lay between the germline ends. The germline V gene has CDR1 SNHLY and CDR2 FYNNEI. CDR3 sequence: CASSDWPAANTGELFF. In DNA, the CDR3 is TGTGCCAGCAGTGATTGGCCGGCAGCGAACACCGGGGAGCTGTTTTTT.

The chain joins TRBV11-2 to TRBJ2-2; D could derive from TRBD1 or TRBD2 (7 bases each). From germline, CDR1 is SGHAT and CDR2 FQNNGV. The CDR3 is 17 amino acids. Trimming removed 5 bases at V and 5 bases at J, with 21 bases between. In DNA form, the CDR3 reads TGTGCCAGCAGCCGACAGGGCCCGCCCGGGGGGACCGGGGAGCTGTTTTTT. Its translation: CASSRQGPPGGTGELFF. Full variable domain (remainder filled in from reference TRBV11-2 and TRBJ2-2): EAGVAQSPRYKIIEKRQSVAFWCNPISGHATLYWYQQILGQGPKLLIQFQNNGVVDDSQLPKDRFSAERLKGVDSTLKIQPAKLEDSAVYLCASSRQGPPGGTGELFFGEGSRLTVL.

The chain employs TRBV5-4 and TRBJ2-2; D might be TRBD1 (6 bases). Germline V CDR1 and CDR2: SGHNT, YYREEE (reference sequence). Trimming pared 3 bases from V and 8 bases from J, leaving 11 bases between. The CDR3 extends over 13 amino acids. CDR3 DNA sequence: TGTGCCAGCAGCTCACAGGGATTAGGGGAGCTGTTTTTT. Amino acids: CASSSQGLGELFF.

J is TRBJ1-3 and V is TRBV30; D remains unclear. This CDR3 contains 12 residues. The germline CDR1 and CDR2 sequences are GTSNPN and SVGIG (reference sequence). V was clipped by 4 bases and J by 4 bases, with 8 bases between them. For the CDR3, the DNA is TGTGCCTGGACTGGCGGCGGAAACACCATATATTTT. Amino acids: CAWTGGGNTIYF.

The chain couples TRBV5-1 to TRBJ1-5; no firm D call. The CDR3 consists of 14 residues. V gave up 3 bases and J gave up 3 bases, with 10 bases separating them. The germline V gene has CDR1 SGHRS and CDR2 YFSETQ. The CDR3, as DNA: TGCGCCAGCAGCTCAGGTATGGCCAATCAGCCCCAGCATTTT. Protein: CASSSGMANQPQHF.